Each of the 5 T cell receptor beta chains below was sequenced from the same sample in a study of cytomegalovirus exposure and HLA in healthy donors. The PCR had 60 Vbeta and 13 Jbeta primers. Method: immunoSEQ multiplex PCR; TCRdb's copy keeps in-frame clones and lacks some. This table holds about 110,000 clones, around 84% found once. Material: PBMCs. The receptors stem from a woman aged 25-40 years in good health and CMV-seronegative.

The chain recombines TRBV6-5 with TRBJ2-7; 9 bases map to TRBD1. CDR1 MNHEY and CDR2 SVGAGI come from the germline V gene. The CDR3 runs to 14 residues. With V trimmed by 6 bases and J by 1 base, 4 bases remained unmatched. As DNA, the CDR3 is TGTGCCAGCAGGGGGGACAGGGCTTCCTACGAGCAGTACTTC. This gives the protein CASRGDRASYEQYF.

The chain is built from TRBV28 and TRBJ2-5; 7 nucleotides agree with TRBD1. Trimming took 3 bases from V and 5 from J; bases not matched to a gene: 6. The CDR3 spans 14 residues. Germline CDR1 is MDHEN and CDR2 is SYDVKM. The CDR3 region has the DNA TGTGCCAGCAGTTTGTTCGACAGGGCCGAGACCCAGTACTTC. Encoded protein: CASSLFDRAETQYF.

This clone was picked up many times. The chain has TRBV7-8 and TRBJ2-6; no firm D call. CDR1 SGHVS and CDR2 FQNEAQ come from the germline V gene. V was trimmed by 10 bases and J by 0 bases, leaving 10 bases between them. CDR3 size: 14 residues. The CDR3 nucleotides are TGTGCCAAGTCGACGGGCTCTGGGGCCAACGTCCTGACTTTC. It yields the protein CAKSTGSGANVLTF.

The genes are TRBV6-5 and TRBJ2-7, with 8 bases matching TRBD1. This CDR3 has 14 amino acids. The junction had 9 bases not matched to a gene; V was cut back by 6 bases and J by 5 bases. Looked up from germline, CDR1 is MNHEY and CDR2 is SVGAGI. For the CDR3, the DNA is TGTGCCAGCAGAGACAGGGGTAACGACCACGAGCAGTACTTC. Amino acids: CASRDRGNDHEQYF.

This clone was picked up a small number of times. The chain is built from TRBV7-3 and TRBJ2-2; TRBD1 is a possible D gene (6 bases). V was pared by 5 bases and J by 4 bases, with 11 bases between. Germline assignment: CDR1 SGHTA and CDR2 FQGTGA. The CDR3 contains 14 residues. The CDR3 protein is CASSSKQGTGELFF. CDR3 nucleotide sequence: TGTGCCAGCAGCAGTAAACAGGGCACCGGGGAGCTGTTTTTT.